These 23 T cell receptor beta chains share one sample of origin, sequenced in a study of shared clonotypes between healthy human individuals. Profiled with immunoSEQ multiplex PCR; TCRdb holds only in-frame clones, not every one. The sample includes roughly 110,000 clones, about 63% seen only once; the top ten take approximately 23%. The sequenced sample consisted of memory CD8+ T cells sorted from blood. Specified subset: CD45RO+ cells pooled with CCR7-negative TemRA cells. The source is a woman in her 30s in good health.

The V call is TRBV7-9, the J call TRBJ2-7; D might be TRBD1 (8 bases). This CDR3 is built from 14 residues. Germline V gene data show CDR1 as SEHNR and CDR2 as FQNEAQ (reference sequence). The germline V and J ends were trimmed by 5 bases and 4 bases, with 15 bases remaining between them. DNA for the CDR3: TGTGCCAGCAGCATTGGACAGGGAGGGTACGAGCAGTACTTC. It yields the protein CASSIGQGGYEQYF.

The rearrangement joins TRBV28 to TRBJ2-1, with D uncertain. CDR1 is MDHEN and CDR2 is SYDVKM in the germline V gene. The CDR3 runs to 17 residues. Trimming took off 8 bases at V and 4 bases at J, with 24 bases between the two ends. In DNA form, the CDR3 reads TGTGCCAGCTCTCCTAGTTGGCGGCTTTCGGCTTACAATGAGCAGTTCTTC. Encoded protein: CASSPSWRLSAYNEQFF.

The rearrangement joins TRBV28 to TRBJ2-7, with D possibly TRBD1 on 7 matching bases. The CDR3 runs to 18 residues. Trimming removed 2 bases at V and 2 bases at J, with 22 bases between. CDR1 MDHEN and CDR2 SYDVKM come from the germline V gene. The CDR3 loop is CASSLGAIQGGATYEQYF. CDR3 coding DNA: TGTGCCAGCAGTTTAGGGGCGATCCAGGGGGGAGCAACCTACGAGCAGTACTTC.

The rearrangement uses TRBV21-1 and TRBJ2-7. TRBV21-1 is marked as a pseudogene. The CDR3 is 16 residues long. The CDR3 spells CASSKGRAPHHYEQYF. DNA of the CDR3: TGTGCCAGCAGCAAAGGAAGGGCCCCACACCACTACGAGCAGTACTTC.

Only a few counts were recorded for this clone. The chain uses TRBV10-3 and TRBJ2-1; 11 positions match TRBD2. Losses at the gene ends were 6 bases for V and 7 bases for J; bases not matched to a gene: 26. This CDR3 contains 21 residues. CDR1 is ENHRY, CDR2 SYGVKD, per germline. CDR3 sequence reads: CAIRLSFGSGLSGRAVNEQFF. In DNA form, the CDR3 reads TGTGCCATCAGGCTGTCGTTCGGGAGCGGCCTTAGCGGGAGGGCCGTGAATGAGCAGTTCTTC.

This clone came up once. V and J are TRBV29-1 and TRBJ2-3; D might be TRBD1 (6 bases). Per the germline V gene, CDR1 is SQVTM and CDR2 is ANQGSEA. This CDR3 region has 13 residues. V was trimmed by 4 bases and J by 2 bases, leaving 10 bases between them. Here the CDR3 reads CSVGRGTTDTQYF. CDR3 coding DNA: TGCAGCGTTGGAAGGGGGACCACAGATACGCAGTATTTT.

The rearrangement links TRBV28 to TRBJ2-1, with a weak D call TRBD1 (6 bases). The CDR3 loop spans 15 amino acids. The V gene lost 1 base and the J gene lost 11 bases, with 18 bases spanning the gap. From germline, CDR1 is MDHEN and CDR2 SYDVKM. DNA of the CDR3: TGTGCCAGCAGTTTATACGAAGGGGGTTACTCGAAGCAGTTCTTC. Protein product: CASSLYEGGYSKQFF.

This sequence joins TRBV6-5 and TRBJ2-7, with 10 bases lining up with TRBD2. CDR1 and CDR2 (germline): MNHEY, SVGAGI. CDR3 length: 15 residues. The ends lost 5 bases at V and 2 bases at J; junction bases unmatched: 6. The CDR3 region has the DNA TGTGCCAGCAGTCCTCTAGCGGGAGTCGCCTACGAGCAGTACTTC. Its translation is CASSPLAGVAYEQYF.

The table lists this clone with a count of one. The J gene is TRBJ2-2, the V gene TRBV4-2; the D gene is possibly TRBD1 (5 bases). The CDR3 runs 15 residues. V was cut by 4 bases and J by 3 bases, with 12 bases left in between. Per germline, CDR1 LGHNA and CDR2 YNFKEQ. The CDR3: CASSRAGYYTGELFF. As DNA, the CDR3 is TGTGCCAGCAGCCGCGCAGGGTACTACACCGGGGAGCTGTTTTTT.

The chain is built from TRBV9 and TRBJ1-1, with D maybe TRBD1 (6 bases). Trimming took 4 bases from V and 0 from J, leaving 16 bases between them. The CDR3 sequence is 16 residues long. Per the germline V gene, CDR1 is SGDLS and CDR2 is YYNGEE. The CDR3 DNA is TGTGCCAGCAGCTTACATCGGACAGCATTGAACACTGAAGCTTTCTTT. This encodes CASSLHRTALNTEAFF.

The V gene is TRBV27, the J gene TRBJ1-5, with no clear D. Per the germline V gene, CDR1 is MNHEY and CDR2 is SMNVEV (reference sequence). Trimming cost V 6 bases and J 5 bases, with 14 bases left between them. The CDR3 loop spans 14 amino acids. The CDR3 DNA follows: TGTGCCAGCAGGGAGTTAGCCACGGATCAGCCCCAGCATTTT. This encodes CASRELATDQPQHF.

Written as DNA, the CDR3 is TGTGCCACCTCCCAGACAGCCATTCAAGACGAGCAGTACTTC. It specifies CATSQTAIQDEQYF. The chain has TRBV6-1 and TRBJ2-7; D perhaps matches TRBD1 (5 bases). The CDR3 sequence is 14 residues long. Germline V gene lookup returns CDR1 MNHNS and CDR2 SASEGT. V was clipped by 10 bases and J by 5 bases, with 21 bases between them.

The chain combines TRBV19 with TRBJ2-2; maybe TRBD2 (5 bases). The CDR3 is 17 residues long. CDR1 is LNHDA, CDR2 SQIVND, per germline (reference sequence). V gave up 5 bases and J gave up 1 base, with 17 bases separating them. This CDR3 is CASSQSLRGLNTGELFF. CDR3 coding DNA: TGTGCCAGTAGTCAGTCACTTAGAGGACTGAACACCGGGGAGCTGTTTTTT. The entire variable domain, with the rest obtained from reference TRBV19 and TRBJ2-2, is as follows: DGGITQSPKYLFRKEGQNVTLSCEQNLNHDAMYWYRQDPGQGLRLIYYSQIVNDFQKGDIAEGYSVSREKKESFPLTVTSAQKNPTAFYLCASSQSLRGLNTGELFFGEGSRLTVL.

The genes are TRBV6-5 and TRBJ1-2; the D is unclear. The V gene's germline CDR1 is MNHEY and CDR2 SVGAGI. V was cut by 0 bases and J by 8 bases, with 19 bases left in between. The CDR3 sequence is 16 residues long. For the CDR3, the DNA is TGTGCCAGCAGTTACTCATCGGAGGGTACCACCTCAGGCTACACCTTC. This translates into CASSYSSEGTTSGYTF.

This clone was observed a few times. The rearrangement joins TRBV28 to TRBJ2-1; no clear D. With 6 bases removed from V and 6 bases from J, the gap between germline ends came to 9 bases. Looked up from germline, CDR1 is MDHEN and CDR2 is SYDVKM. The CDR3 totals 12 residues. The CDR3 region is CASSPASNEQFF. The CDR3 DNA follows: TGTGCCAGCAGCCCAGCGAGCAATGAGCAGTTCTTC. Combining the CDR3 with reference TRBV28 and TRBJ2-1 gives the whole variable domain DVKVTQSSRYLVKRTGEKVFLECVQDMDHENMFWYRQDPGLGLRLIYFSYDVKMKEKGDIPEGYSVSREKKERFSLILESASTNQTSMYLCASSPASNEQFFGPGTRLTVL.

This clone occurred a few times. V and J are TRBV29-1 and TRBJ1-2; 9 bases match TRBD1. From germline, CDR1 is SQVTM and CDR2 ANQGSEA. V dropped 0 bases and J dropped 4; count of bases not matched to a gene: 6. The CDR3 contains 15 residues. The CDR3 DNA reads as TGCAGCGTTGAAGATCCGGACAGGGGACCCTATGGCTACACCTTC. Residues: CSVEDPDRGPYGYTF.

The chain carries TRBV7-8 and TRBJ1-1; TRBD1 might be the D (5 bases). CDR3 length: 16 amino acids. V was shortened by 5 bases and J by 10 bases, with 26 bases between the two germline ends. Germline V gene sequence: CDR1 SGHVS, CDR2 FQNEAQ. The CDR3 nucleotides are TGTGCCAGCAGCCCCTGGGGGGGGTTTAGAGTGGATAGAGCTTTCTTT. Protein: CASSPWGGFRVDRAFF.

There are a few counts of this clone. Other DNA sequences within the sample encode an identical CDR3. The chain has TRBV6-6 and TRBJ2-2; D is unresolved. The ends were cut back, 0 bases at V and 4 bases at J, with 3 bases in the middle. Per germline, CDR1 MNHNY and CDR2 SVGAGI (reference sequence). The CDR3 length is 13 residues. The CDR3 loop reads CASSYSSTGELFF. CDR3 DNA sequence: TGTGCCAGCAGTTACTCTAGCACCGGGGAGCTGTTTTTT.

This chain links TRBV7-8 with TRBJ2-1; D perhaps matches TRBD1 (6 bases). Trimming took 5 bases from V and 0 from J, leaving 17 bases between them. This CDR3 contains 17 residues. Germline V gene sequence: CDR1 SGHVS, CDR2 FQNEAQ. The CDR3 DNA sequence: TGTGCCAGCAGCCCGGAACAGGGATCGGGCTCCTACAATGAGCAGTTCTTC. Protein product: CASSPEQGSGSYNEQFF.

V usage is TRBV27 and J usage is TRBJ2-1; D might be TRBD2 (6 bases). The CDR3 runs to 15 residues. Germline lookup yields CDR1 MNHEY and CDR2 SMNVEV (reference sequence). The V end was cut by 2 bases, the J end by 4 bases, with 12 bases between. DNA for the CDR3: TGTGCCAGCAGTTTAGGACCGGGACTTTACAATGAGCAGTTCTTC. Translated: CASSLGPGLYNEQFF.

This clone was seen more than once but under ten times. Other DNA sequences of this sample code for an identical CDR3. This chain connects TRBV7-9 to TRBJ1-3; no clear D gene. This CDR3 has 11 amino acids. Trimming stripped 1 base from V and 5 bases from J, with 0 bases between. CDR1 and CDR2 from the germline V gene are SEHNR and FQNEAQ (reference sequence). As DNA, the CDR3 is TGTGCCAGCAGCTTAGGAAACACCATATATTTT. Its protein is CASSLGNTIYF.

This rearrangement joins TRBV27 to TRBJ2-7; TRBD2 matches 8 bases. CDR3 length: 14 amino acids. Germline V gives CDR1 MNHEY, CDR2 SMNVEV (reference sequence). V lost 3 bases to trimming and J lost 6 bases; unmatched junction nucleotides: 7. The CDR3 sequence is CASSFGAGAGEQYF. The CDR3 region has the DNA TGTGCCAGCAGTTTTGGAGCGGGAGCTGGCGAGCAGTACTTC.

This clone was counted ten times or more. Here the CDR3 reads CASSQVGSSYNEQFF. For the CDR3, the DNA is TGTGCCAGCAGCCAAGTTGGGAGCTCCTACAATGAGCAGTTCTTC. V usage is TRBV4-2 and J usage is TRBJ2-1; weak D call: TRBD2 (5 bases). The V and J ends lost 1 base and 0 bases respectively, with 7 bases between them. The CDR3 spans 15 residues. Germline V gives CDR1 LGHNA, CDR2 YNFKEQ.